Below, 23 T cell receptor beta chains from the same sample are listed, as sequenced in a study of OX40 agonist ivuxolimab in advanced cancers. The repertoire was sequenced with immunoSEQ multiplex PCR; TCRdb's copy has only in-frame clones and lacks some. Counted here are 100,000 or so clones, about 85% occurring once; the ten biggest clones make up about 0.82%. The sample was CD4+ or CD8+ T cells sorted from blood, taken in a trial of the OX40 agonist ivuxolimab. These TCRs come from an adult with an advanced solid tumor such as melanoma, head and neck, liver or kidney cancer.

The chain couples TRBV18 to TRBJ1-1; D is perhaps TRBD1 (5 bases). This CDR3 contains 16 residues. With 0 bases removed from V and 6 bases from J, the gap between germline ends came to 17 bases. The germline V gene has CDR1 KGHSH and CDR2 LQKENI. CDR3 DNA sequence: TGTGCCAGCTCACCACCGAACAGGAGGCCCCGCGCTGAAGCTTTCTTT. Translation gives CASSPPNRRPRAEAFF.

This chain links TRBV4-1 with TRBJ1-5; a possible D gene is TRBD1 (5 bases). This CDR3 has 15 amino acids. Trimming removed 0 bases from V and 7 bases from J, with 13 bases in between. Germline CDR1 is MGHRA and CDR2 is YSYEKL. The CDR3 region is CASSQEGAGIQPQHF. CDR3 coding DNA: TGCGCCAGCAGCCAAGAAGGGGCAGGTATCCAGCCCCAGCATTTT.

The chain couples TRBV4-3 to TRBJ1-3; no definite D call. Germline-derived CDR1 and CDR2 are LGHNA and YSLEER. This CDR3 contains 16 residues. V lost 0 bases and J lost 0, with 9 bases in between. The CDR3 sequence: CASSQEAFNSGNTIYF. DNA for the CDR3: TGCGCCAGCAGCCAAGAGGCATTCAACTCTGGAAACACCATATATTTT.

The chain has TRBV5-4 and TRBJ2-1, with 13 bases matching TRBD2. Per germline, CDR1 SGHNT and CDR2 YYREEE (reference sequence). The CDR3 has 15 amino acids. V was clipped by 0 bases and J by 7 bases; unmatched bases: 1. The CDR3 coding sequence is TGTGCCAGCAGCTTGGAACTAGCGGGAGGGAATGAGCAGTTCTTC. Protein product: CASSLELAGGNEQFF.

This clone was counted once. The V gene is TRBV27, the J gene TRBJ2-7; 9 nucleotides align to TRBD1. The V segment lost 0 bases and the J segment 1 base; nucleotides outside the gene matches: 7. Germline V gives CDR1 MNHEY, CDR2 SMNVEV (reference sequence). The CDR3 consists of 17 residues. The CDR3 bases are TGTGCCAGCAGTTTATCAGGACAGGGGACTTTATCCTACGAGCAGTACTTC. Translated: CASSLSGQGTLSYEQYF.

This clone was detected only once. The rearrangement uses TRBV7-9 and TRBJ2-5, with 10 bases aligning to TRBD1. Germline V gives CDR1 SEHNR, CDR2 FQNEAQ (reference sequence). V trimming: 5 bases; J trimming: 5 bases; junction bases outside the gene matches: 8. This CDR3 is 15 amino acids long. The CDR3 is CASSRLTGGAETQYF. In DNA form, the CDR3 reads TGTGCCAGCAGCAGATTGACAGGGGGCGCGGAGACCCAGTACTTC.

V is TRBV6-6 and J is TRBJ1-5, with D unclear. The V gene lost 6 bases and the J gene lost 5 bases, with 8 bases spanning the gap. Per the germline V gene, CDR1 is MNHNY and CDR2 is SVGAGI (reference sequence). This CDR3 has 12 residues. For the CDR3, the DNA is TGTGCCAGCAGCTGGAAAGATCAGCCCCAGCATTTT. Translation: CASSWKDQPQHF.

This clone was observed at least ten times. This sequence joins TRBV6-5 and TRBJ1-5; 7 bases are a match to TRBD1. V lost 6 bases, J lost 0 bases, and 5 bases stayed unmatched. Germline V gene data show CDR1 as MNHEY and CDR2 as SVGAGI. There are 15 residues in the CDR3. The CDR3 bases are TGTGCCAGCAGGAGGGACAGAGATAGCAATCAGCCCCAGCATTTT. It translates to CASRRDRDSNQPQHF.

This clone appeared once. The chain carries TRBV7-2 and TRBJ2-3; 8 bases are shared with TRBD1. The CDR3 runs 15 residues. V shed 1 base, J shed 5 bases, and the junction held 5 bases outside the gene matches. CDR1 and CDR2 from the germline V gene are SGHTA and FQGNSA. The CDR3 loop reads CASSLEDRVGDTQYF. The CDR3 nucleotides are TGTGCCAGCAGCTTAGAGGACAGGGTAGGAGATACGCAGTATTTT.

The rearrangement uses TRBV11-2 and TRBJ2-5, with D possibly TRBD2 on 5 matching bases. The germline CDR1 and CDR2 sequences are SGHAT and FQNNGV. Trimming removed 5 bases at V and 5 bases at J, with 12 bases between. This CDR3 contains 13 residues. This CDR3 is CASSLDSWETQYF. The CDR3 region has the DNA TGTGCCAGCAGCCTGGACTCATGGGAGACCCAGTACTTC.

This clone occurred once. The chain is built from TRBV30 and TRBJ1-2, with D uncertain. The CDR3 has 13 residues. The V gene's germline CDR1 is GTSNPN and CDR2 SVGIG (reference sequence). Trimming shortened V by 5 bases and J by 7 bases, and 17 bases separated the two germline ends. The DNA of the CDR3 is TGTGCCTGGGATGCACTCAGAAGCGGTGGCTACACCTTC. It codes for CAWDALRSGGYTF. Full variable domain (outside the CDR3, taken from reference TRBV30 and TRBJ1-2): SQTIHQWPATLVQPVGSPLSLECTVEGTSNPNLYWYRQAAGRGLQLLFYSVGIGQISSEVPQNLSASRPQDRQFILSSKKLLLSDSGFYLCAWDALRSGGYTFGSGTRLTVV.

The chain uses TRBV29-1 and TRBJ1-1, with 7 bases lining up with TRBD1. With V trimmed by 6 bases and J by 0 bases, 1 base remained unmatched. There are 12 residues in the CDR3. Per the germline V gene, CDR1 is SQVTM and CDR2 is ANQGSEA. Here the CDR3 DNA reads TGCAGCGTAGGGACAGTGAACACTGAAGCTTTCTTT. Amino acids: CSVGTVNTEAFF.

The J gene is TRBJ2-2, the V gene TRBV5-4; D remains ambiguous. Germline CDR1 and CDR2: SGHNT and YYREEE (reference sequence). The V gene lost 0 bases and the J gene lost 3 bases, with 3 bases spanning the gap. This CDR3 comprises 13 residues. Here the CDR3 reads CASSLVHTGELFF. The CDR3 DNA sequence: TGTGCCAGCAGCTTGGTTCACACCGGGGAGCTGTTTTTT.

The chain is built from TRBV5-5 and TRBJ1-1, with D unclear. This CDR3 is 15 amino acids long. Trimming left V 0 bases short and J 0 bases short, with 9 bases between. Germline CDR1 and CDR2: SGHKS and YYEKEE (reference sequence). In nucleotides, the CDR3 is TGTGCCAGCAGCTTGGAGGGCCATTTGAACACTGAAGCTTTCTTT. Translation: CASSLEGHLNTEAFF.

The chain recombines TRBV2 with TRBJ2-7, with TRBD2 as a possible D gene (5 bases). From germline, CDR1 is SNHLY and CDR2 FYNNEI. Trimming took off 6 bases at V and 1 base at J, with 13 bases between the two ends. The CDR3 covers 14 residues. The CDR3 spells CASREDGLSYEQYF. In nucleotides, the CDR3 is TGTGCCAGCAGGGAGGACGGGTTATCCTACGAGCAGTACTTC.

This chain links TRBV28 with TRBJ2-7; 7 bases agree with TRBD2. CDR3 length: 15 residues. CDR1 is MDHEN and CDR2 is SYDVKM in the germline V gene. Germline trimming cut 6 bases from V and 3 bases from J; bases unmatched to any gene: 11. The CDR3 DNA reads TGTGCCAGCAGCAGCCGGGGAGGGAGAAACTACGAGCAGTACTTC. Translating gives CASSSRGGRNYEQYF.

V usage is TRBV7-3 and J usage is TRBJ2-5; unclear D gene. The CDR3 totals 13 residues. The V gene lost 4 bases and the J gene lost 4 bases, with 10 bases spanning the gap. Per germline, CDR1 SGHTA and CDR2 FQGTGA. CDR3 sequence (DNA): TGTGCCAGCAGCTCAACGTCTGGAGAGACCCAGTACTTC. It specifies CASSSTSGETQYF.

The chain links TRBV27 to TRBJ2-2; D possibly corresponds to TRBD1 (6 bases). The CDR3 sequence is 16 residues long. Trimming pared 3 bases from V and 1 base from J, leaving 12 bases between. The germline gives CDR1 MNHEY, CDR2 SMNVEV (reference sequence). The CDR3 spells CASSLIGTMNTGELFF. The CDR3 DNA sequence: TGTGCCAGCAGTTTGATCGGGACAATGAACACCGGGGAGCTGTTTTTT.

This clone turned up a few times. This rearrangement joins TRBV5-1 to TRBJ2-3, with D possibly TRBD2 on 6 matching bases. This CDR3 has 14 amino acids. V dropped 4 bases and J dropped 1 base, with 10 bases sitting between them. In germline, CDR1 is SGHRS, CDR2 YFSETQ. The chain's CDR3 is CASSPPGGTDTQYF. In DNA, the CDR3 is TGCGCCAGCAGCCCCCCGGGAGGCACAGATACGCAGTATTTT.

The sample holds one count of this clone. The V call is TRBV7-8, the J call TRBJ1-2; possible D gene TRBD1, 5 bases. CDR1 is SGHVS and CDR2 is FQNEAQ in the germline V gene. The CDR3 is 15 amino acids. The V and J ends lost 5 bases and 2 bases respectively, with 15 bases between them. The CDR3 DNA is TGTGCCAGCAGCGCCGCCGGTGGGGCGAACTATGGCTACACCTTC. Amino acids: CASSAAGGANYGYTF.

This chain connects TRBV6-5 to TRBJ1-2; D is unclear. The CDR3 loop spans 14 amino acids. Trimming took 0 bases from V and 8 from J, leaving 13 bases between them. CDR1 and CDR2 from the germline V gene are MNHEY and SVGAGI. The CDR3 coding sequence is TGTGCCAGCAGTTACTCGTGGCAGGCTGACGGCTACACCTTC. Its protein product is CASSYSWQADGYTF.

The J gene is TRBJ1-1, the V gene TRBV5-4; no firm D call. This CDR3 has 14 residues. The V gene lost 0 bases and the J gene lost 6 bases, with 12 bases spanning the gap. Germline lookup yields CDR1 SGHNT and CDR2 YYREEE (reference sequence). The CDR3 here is CASSLDGRRAEAFF. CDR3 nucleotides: TGTGCCAGCAGCTTGGACGGCCGGAGGGCTGAAGCTTTCTTT. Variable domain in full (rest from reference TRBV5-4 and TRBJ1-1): ETGVTQSPTHLIKTRGQQVTLRCSSQSGHNTVSWYQQALGQGPQFIFQYYREEENGRGNFPPRFSGLQFPNYSSELNVNALELDDSALYLCASSLDGRRAEAFFGQGTRLTVV.

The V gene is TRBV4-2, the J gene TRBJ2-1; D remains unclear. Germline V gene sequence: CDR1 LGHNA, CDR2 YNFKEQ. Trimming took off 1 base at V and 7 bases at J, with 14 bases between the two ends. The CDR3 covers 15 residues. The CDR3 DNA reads TGTGCCAGCAGCCAAGGTCGTGCCATCCTAAATGAGCAGTTCTTC. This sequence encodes CASSQGRAILNEQFF.